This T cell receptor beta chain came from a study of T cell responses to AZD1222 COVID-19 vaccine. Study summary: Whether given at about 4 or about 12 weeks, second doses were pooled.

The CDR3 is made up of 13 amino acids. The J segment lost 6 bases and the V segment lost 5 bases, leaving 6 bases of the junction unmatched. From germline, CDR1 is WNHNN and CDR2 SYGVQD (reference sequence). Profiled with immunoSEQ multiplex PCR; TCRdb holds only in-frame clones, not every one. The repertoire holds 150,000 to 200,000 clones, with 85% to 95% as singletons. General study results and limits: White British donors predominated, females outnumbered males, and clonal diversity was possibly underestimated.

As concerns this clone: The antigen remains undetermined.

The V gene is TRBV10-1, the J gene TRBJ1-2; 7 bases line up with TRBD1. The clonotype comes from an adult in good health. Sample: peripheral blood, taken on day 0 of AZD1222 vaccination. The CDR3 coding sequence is TGCGCCAGCAGTTCCGACAGGGCTAATGGCTACACCTTC. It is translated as CASSSDRANGYTF.